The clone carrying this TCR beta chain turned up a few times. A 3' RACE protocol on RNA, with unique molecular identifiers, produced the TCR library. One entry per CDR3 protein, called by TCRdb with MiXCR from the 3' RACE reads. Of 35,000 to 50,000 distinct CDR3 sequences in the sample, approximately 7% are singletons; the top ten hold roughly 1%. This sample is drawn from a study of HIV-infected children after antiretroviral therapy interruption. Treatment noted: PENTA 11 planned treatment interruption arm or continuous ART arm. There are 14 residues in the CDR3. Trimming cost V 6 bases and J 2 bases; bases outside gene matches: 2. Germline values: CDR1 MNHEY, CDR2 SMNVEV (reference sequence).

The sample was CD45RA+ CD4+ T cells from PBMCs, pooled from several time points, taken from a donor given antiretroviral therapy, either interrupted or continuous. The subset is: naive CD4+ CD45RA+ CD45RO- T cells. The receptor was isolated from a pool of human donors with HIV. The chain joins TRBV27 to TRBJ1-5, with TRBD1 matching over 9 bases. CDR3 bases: TGTGCCAGCAGCTGGACAGGGGGCAATCAGCCCCAGCATTTT. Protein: CASSWTGGNQPQHF.